The present TCR beta chain was sequenced within a study of T cell responses to AZD1222 COVID-19 vaccine. The study's findings and limits: Repertoire collection took place solely once the T cell response had peaked.

Sequencing was performed with immunoSEQ multiplex PCR; in TCRdb, only in-frame clones are kept and a portion is missing. The sample records about 190,000 clones, 80% to 90% being singletons. Remarks on this clone: Its antigen is still unknown.

The CDR3 consists of 13 residues. The germline V gene has CDR1 SGHDT and CDR2 YYEEEE. V was pared by 5 bases and J by 3 bases, with 12 bases between. This clonotype originated in an adult in good health. The chain is built from TRBV5-6 and TRBJ2-7; D possibly matches TRBD1 or TRBD2 (5 bases each). This specimen consisted of peripheral blood, obtained on day 0 of MenACWY control vaccination. The CDR3 DNA sequence: TGTGCCAGCAGAGGGGCCGGAGGCTACGAGCAGTACTTC. It specifies CASRGAGGYEQYF.